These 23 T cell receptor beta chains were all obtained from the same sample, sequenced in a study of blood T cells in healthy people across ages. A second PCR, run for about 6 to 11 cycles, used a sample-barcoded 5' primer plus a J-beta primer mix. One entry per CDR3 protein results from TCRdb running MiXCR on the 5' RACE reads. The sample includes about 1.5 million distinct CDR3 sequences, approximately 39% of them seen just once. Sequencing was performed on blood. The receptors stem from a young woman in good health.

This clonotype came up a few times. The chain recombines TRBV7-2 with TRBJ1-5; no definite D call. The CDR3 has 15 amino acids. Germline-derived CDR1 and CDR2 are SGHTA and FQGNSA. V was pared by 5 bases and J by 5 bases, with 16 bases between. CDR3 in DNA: TGTGCCAGCAGCCGTTCAGCGTTTAGGGATCAGCCCCAGCATTTT. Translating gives CASSRSAFRDQPQHF. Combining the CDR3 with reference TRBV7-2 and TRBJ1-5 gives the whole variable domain GAGVSQSPSNKVTEKGKDVELRCDPISGHTALYWYRQSLGQGLEFLIYFQGNSAPDKSGLPSDRFSAERTGGSVSTLTIQRTQQEDSAVYLCASSRSAFRDQPQHFGDGTRLSIL.

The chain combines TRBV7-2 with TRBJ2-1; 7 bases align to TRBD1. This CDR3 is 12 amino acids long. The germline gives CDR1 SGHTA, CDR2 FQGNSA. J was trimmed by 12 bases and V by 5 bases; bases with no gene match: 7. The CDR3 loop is CASSVQGNWQFF. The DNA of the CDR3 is TGTGCCAGCAGCGTACAGGGGAATTGGCAGTTCTTC.

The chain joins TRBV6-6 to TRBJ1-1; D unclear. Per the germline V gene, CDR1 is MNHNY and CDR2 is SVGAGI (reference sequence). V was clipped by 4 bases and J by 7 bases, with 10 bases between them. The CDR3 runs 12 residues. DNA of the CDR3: TGTGCCAGCAGTTTCTCGGCTAGTGAAGCTTTCTTT. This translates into CASSFSASEAFF.

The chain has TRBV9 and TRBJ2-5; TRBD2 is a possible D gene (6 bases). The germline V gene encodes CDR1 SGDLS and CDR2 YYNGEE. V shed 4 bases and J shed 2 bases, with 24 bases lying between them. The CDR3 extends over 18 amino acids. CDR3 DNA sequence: TGTGCCAGCAGCCCGTATGATGGAGGGGACGGGGTTCAAGAGACCCAGTACTTC. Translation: CASSPYDGGDGVQETQYF.

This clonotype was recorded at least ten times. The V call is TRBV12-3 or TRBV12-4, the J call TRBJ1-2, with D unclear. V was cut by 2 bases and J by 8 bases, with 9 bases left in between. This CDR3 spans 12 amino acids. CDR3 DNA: TGTGCCAGCAGTTTAAGCCCTAGGGGCTACACCTTC. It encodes CASSLSPRGYTF.

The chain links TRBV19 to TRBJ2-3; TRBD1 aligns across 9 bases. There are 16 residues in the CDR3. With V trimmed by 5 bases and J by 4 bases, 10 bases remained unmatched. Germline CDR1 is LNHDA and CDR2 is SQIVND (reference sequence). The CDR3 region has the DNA TGTGCCAGTAGTGGCGAGACAGGGGGAAGCGCAGATACGCAGTATTTT. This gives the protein CASSGETGGSADTQYF.

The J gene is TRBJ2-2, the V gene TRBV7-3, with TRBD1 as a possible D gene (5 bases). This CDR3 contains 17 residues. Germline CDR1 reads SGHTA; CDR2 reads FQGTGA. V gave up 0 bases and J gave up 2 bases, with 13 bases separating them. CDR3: CASSLTYAGPNTGELFF. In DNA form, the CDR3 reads TGTGCCAGCAGCTTAACTTATGCAGGGCCTAACACCGGGGAGCTGTTTTTT. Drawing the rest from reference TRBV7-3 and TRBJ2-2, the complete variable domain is GAGVSQTPSNKVTEKGKYVELRCDPISGHTALYWYRQSLGQGPEFLIYFQGTGAADDSGLPNDRFFAVRPEGSVSTLKIQRTERGDSAVYLCASSLTYAGPNTGELFFGEGSRLTVL.

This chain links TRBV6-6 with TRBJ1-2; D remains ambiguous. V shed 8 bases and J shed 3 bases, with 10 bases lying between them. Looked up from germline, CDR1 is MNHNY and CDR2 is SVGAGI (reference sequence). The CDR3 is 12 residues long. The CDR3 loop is CASALVDYGYTF. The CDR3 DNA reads TGTGCCAGCGCACTTGTGGACTATGGCTACACCTTC.

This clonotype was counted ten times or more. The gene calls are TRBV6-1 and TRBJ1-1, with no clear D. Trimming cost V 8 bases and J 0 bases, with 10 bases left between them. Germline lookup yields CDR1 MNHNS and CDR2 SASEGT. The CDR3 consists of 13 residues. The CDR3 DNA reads TGTGCCAGCGAAGCAGATCTGAACACTGAAGCTTTCTTT. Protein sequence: CASEADLNTEAFF.

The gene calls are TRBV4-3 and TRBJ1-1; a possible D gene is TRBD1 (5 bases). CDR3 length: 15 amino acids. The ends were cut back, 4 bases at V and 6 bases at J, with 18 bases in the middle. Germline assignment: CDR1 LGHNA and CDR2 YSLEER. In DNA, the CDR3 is TGCGCCAGCAGCCCTTCTACCGCCAGGGTGGCTGAAGCTTTCTTT. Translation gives CASSPSTARVAEAFF.

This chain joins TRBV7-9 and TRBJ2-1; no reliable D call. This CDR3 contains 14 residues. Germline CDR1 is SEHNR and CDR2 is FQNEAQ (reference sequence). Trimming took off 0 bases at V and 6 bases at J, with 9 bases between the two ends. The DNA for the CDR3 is TGTGCCAGCAGCTTAGCCAAGTCCGTCAATGAGCAGTTCTTC. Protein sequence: CASSLAKSVNEQFF.

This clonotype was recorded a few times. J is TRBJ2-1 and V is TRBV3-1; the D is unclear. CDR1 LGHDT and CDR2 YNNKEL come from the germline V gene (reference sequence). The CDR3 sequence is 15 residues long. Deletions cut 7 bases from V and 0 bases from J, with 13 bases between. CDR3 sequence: CASTPASSSYNEQFF. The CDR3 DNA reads TGTGCCAGCACCCCGGCGAGCAGCTCCTACAATGAGCAGTTCTTC.

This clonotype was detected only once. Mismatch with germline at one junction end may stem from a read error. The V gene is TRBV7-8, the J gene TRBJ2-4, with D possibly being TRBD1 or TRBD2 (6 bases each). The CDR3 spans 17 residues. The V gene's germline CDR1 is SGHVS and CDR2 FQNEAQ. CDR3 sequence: CVSSLGLMGGPGGIQYF. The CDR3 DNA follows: TGTGTCAGCAGCTTAGGGCTGATGGGGGGCCCTGGTGGCATTCAGTACTTC.

The CDR3 DNA is TGTGCCAGCAGACCCCGGGACACAACGAACACTGAAGCTTTCTTT. Translating it yields CASRPRDTTNTEAFF. V usage is TRBV12-3 or TRBV12-4 and J usage is TRBJ1-1; TRBD1 might be the D (6 bases). The CDR3 extends over 15 amino acids. The V end lost 6 bases, the J end lost 1 base, and 15 bases lay between the germline ends.

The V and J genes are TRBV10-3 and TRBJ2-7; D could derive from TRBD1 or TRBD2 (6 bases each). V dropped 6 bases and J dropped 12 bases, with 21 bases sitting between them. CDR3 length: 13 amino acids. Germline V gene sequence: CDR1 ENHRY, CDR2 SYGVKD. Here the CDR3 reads CAISNTTRGPWYF. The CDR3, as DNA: TGTGCCATCAGCAACACAACTCGGGGGCCGTGGTACTTC.

The CDR3 DNA reads TGCAGTGCCGCGGACGGGAAGAACACTGAAGCTTTCTTT. As protein: CSAADGKNTEAFF. The V call is TRBV20-1, the J call TRBJ1-1, with D unclear. There are 13 residues in the CDR3. V was pared by 6 bases and J by 1 base, with 12 bases between. The germline V gene encodes CDR1 DFQATT and CDR2 SNEGSKA (reference sequence).

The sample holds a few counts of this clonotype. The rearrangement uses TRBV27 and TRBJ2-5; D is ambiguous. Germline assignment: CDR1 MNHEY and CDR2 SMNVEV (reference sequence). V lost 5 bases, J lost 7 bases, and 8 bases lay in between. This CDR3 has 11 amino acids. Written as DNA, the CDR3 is TGTGCCAGCAGTCCCCCCCCGACCCAGTACTTC. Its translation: CASSPPPTQYF.

Here the CDR3 reads CASTKAMNTGELFF. CDR3 nucleotide sequence: TGTGCCAGCACCAAAGCAATGAACACCGGGGAGCTGTTTTTT. The chain combines TRBV6-5 with TRBJ2-2; unclear D gene. The CDR3 is 14 residues long. Germline values: CDR1 MNHEY, CDR2 SVGAGI. Deletions cut 7 bases from V and 1 base from J, with 10 bases between.

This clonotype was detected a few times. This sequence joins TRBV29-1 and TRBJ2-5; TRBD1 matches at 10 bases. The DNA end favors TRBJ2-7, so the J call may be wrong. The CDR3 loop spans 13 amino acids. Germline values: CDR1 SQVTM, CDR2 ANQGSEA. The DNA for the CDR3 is TGCAGCGTTTGGGACAGGGGATCTTTCGAGCAGTACTTC. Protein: CSVWDRGSFEQYF.

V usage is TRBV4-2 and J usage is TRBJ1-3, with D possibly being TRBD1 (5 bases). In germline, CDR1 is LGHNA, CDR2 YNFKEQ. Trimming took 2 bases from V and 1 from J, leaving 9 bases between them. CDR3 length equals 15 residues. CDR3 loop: CASSQRGVSGNTIYF. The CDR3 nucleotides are TGTGCCAGCAGCCAACGAGGGGTGTCTGGAAACACCATATATTTT.

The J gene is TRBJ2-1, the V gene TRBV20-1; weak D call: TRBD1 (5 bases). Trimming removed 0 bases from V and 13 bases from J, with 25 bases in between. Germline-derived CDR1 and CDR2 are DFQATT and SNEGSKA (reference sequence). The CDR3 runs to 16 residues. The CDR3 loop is CSARDQARVMRETQFF. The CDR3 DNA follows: TGCAGTGCTAGAGATCAGGCCAGGGTTATGCGAGAGACCCAGTTCTTC.

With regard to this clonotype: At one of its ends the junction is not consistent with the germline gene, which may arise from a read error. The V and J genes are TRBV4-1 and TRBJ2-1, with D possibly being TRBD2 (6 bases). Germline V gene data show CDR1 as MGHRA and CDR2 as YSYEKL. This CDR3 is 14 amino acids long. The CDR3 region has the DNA TGCACCAGCAGCCAGAGGGACTCGGGGATTGAGCAGTTCTTC. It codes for CTSSQRDSGIEQFF.

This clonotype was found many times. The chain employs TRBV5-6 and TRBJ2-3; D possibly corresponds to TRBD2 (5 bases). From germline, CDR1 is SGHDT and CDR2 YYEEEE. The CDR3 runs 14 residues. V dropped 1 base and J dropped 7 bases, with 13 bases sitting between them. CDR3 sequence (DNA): TGTGCCAGCAGCTTGCGGGGAACGGGGTATACGCAGTATTTT. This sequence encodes CASSLRGTGYTQYF.